A selection of T cell receptor beta chains follows, all from one sample in a study of T cells after yellow fever vaccination. TCRdb analysed the 5' RACE reads with MiXCR anew, one entry per CDR3 protein. The sample has roughly 160,000 distinct CDR3 sequences, approximately 6.8% seen once; the top ten hold approximately 2.4%. The sample was CD4+ T cells sorted from PBMCs, taken 4 to 5 days after the first yellow fever vaccination. The receptors stem from a man aged 18 to 30 who received the YFV17D yellow fever vaccine. Both conserved end residues are part of each CDR3. The D gene is left open where the match is weak. A row's size may be missing; if present it is once, few, many or a size class.

clone size	CDR3 length	D gene	V gene	J gene	CDR3 DNA	CDR3 protein
few	14	.	TRBV6-5	TRBJ2-3	TGTGCCAGCAGTTGGACAAGGGCCACAGATACGCAGTATTTT	CASSWTRATDTQYF
.	16	.	TRBV5-1	TRBJ2-2	TGCGCCAGCAGCTTCCGGGTGGACCCGAACACCGGGGAGCTGTTTTTT	CASSFRVDPNTGELFF
few	13	.	TRBV5-1	TRBJ1-1	TGCGCCAGCAGCATAAGAGGGAATTTGAAAGCTTTCTTT	CASSIRGNLKAFF
many	17	TRBD2	TRBV5-5	TRBJ2-1	TGTGCCAGCAGCTTGGAGGCTAGCGGTGGTCCCTACAATGAGCAGTTCTTC	CASSLEASGGPYNEQFF
many	12	TRBD1	TRBV6-5	TRBJ2-3	TGTGCCAGCAGGGACAGGGCAGATACGCAGTATTTT	CASRDRADTQYF
many	15	.	TRBV7-9	TRBJ2-2	TGTGCCAGCAGCTTACCGGGGGGCAACACCGGGGAGCTGTTTTTT	CASSLPGGNTGELFF
many	17	TRBD2	TRBV10-2	TRBJ2-5	TGCGCCAGCAGTGAGCCCGGACTAGCGGGGGGATCGGAGACCCAGTACTTC	CASSEPGLAGGSETQYF
few	17	.	TRBV7-7	TRBJ2-5	TGTGCTAGCAGCCCCGGTAGGGGGGCGGGTTTCGGGGAGACCCAGTACTTC	CASSPGRGAGFGETQYF
many	17	TRBD2	TRBV5-1	TRBJ2-1	TGCGCCAGCAGCGGTTCTAGCGGGGGAAGCTCCTACAATGAGCAGTTCTTC	CASSGSSGGSSYNEQFF
.	16	.	TRBV4-2	TRBJ2-1	TGTGCCAGCAGCCAAGTTCGGGGGAGCTCCTACAATGAGCAGTTCTTC	CASSQVRGSSYNEQFF
many	15	.	TRBV14	TRBJ2-6	TGTGCCAGCAGCCGAGGAAGCTCTGGGGCCAACGTCCTGACTTTC	CASSRGSSGANVLTF
many	14	.	TRBV20-1	TRBJ2-2	TGCAGTGCTAGAGGAGGATCGAACACCGGGGAGCTGTTTTTT	CSARGGSNTGELFF
.	14	TRBD1	TRBV5-1	TRBJ2-7	TGCGCCAGCAGCAAACCGGGACAGGGCTACGAGCAGTACTTC	CASSKPGQGYEQYF
many	14	.	TRBV7-2	TRBJ1-6	TGTGCCAGCAGCTTTGGGAACTATAATTCACCCCTCCACTTT	CASSFGNYNSPLHF
many	13	.	TRBV20-1	TRBJ1-1	TGCAGTGCTTGCCCAAACCTAAACACTGAAGCTTTCTTT	CSACPNLNTEAFF
many	16	TRBD2	TRBV5-1	TRBJ2-5	TGCGCCAGCAGCTGGACTAGCGGGGGGGAGCAAGAGACCCAGTACTTC	CASSWTSGGEQETQYF
many	12	.	TRBV3-1	TRBJ1-1	TGTGCCAGCAGCCGATCCGATAGGGGAGCTTTCTTT	CASSRSDRGAFF
many	15	.	TRBV4-2	TRBJ1-1	TGTGCCAGCAGCCAAGAGCCCCTCGCGAACACTGAAGCTTTCTTT	CASSQEPLANTEAFF
few	15	.	TRBV27	TRBJ1-2	TGTGCCAGCAGTTTATCAGACAGGCTCGGGAAGGGCTACACCTTC	CASSLSDRLGKGYTF
many	15	TRBD2	TRBV7-2	TRBJ2-3	TGTGCCAGCAGCTTAGTTGCCGGGGGGGGAGATACGCAGTATTTT	CASSLVAGGGDTQYF
many	14	.	TRBV2	TRBJ1-6	TGTGCCAGCAGTGATCTCAGCTCAGAATCACCCCTCCACTTT	CASSDLSSESPLHF
many	12	.	TRBV3-1	TRBJ1-1	TGTGCCAGCAGCCAAGAGGCACAGCGAGCTTTCTTT	CASSQEAQRAFF
many	13	TRBD1	TRBV7-8	TRBJ2-7	TGTGCCTCCAGGGGGCCAAGCTCCTACGAGCAGTACTTC	CASRGPSSYEQYF
few	15	TRBD1	TRBV14	TRBJ2-7	TGTGCCAGCAGCCCCACCCTGACAGGGTACTACGAGCAGTACTTC	CASSPTLTGYYEQYF
many	13	.	TRBV5-1	TRBJ2-3	TGCGCCAGCAGCTTGGCCACGGGGGATACGCAGTATTTT	CASSLATGDTQYF
.	11	.	TRBV29-1	TRBJ2-5	TGCAGCGTCGGGACTGATGAGACCCAGTACTTC	CSVGTDETQYF
many	14	TRBD1	TRBV12-3/TRBV12-4	TRBJ1-2	TGTGCCAGCAGATCACAGGGGGCACAATATGGCTACACCTTC	CASRSQGAQYGYTF
many	15	.	TRBV4-1	TRBJ1-3	TGCGCCAGCAGCCAAGGGATGGACCCTGGAAACACCATATATTTT	CASSQGMDPGNTIYF
many	14	.	TRBV5-4	TRBJ2-7	TGTGCCAGCAGCTTGGGGGGACCAGACTACGAGCAGTACTTC	CASSLGGPDYEQYF
.	14	TRBD2	TRBV27	TRBJ2-3	TGTGCCAGCAGGCGACTAGCGGGGATGGATACGCAGTATTTT	CASRRLAGMDTQYF
many	15	.	TRBV3-1	TRBJ2-5	TGTGCCAGCACCCCGGGCGGGCTCCCGAGAGCGACCCAGTACTTC	CASTPGGLPRATQYF
few	17	TRBD2	TRBV5-1	TRBJ2-5	TGCGCCAGCAGCTTGGTTCTAGCGGGCAAGCTCCAAGAGACCCAGTACTTC	CASSLVLAGKLQETQYF
many	13	.	TRBV5-1	TRBJ2-2	TGCGCCAGCATCCCGGGGGACACCGGGGAGCTGTTTTTT	CASIPGDTGELFF
few	13	.	TRBV9	TRBJ1-2	TGTGCCAGCAGCGCGGCGGGGACCTATGGCTACACCTTC	CASSAAGTYGYTF
many	16	TRBD1	TRBV3-1	TRBJ1-6	TGTGCCAGCAGCCAGCTTGGGACAGGGGGTAATTCACCCCTCCACTTT	CASSQLGTGGNSPLHF
many	15	TRBD2	TRBV12-3/TRBV12-4	TRBJ2-5	TGTGCCAGCAGTTTAGCTCGGCGGGGGGAGGAGACCCAGTACTTC	CASSLARRGEETQYF
many	15	TRBD2	TRBV3-1	TRBJ2-1	TGTGCCAGCAGCCGGGGACTAGCGGGGCACAATGAGCAGTTCTTC	CASSRGLAGHNEQFF
many	12	.	TRBV11-2	TRBJ2-3	TGTGCCAGCAGCTTAGCTATGGATACGCAGTATTTT	CASSLAMDTQYF
many	13	.	TRBV7-2	TRBJ1-1	TGTGCCAGCAGCTTTTACGGAGGTACTGAAGCTTTCTTT	CASSFYGGTEAFF
many	19	TRBD2	TRBV6-2/TRBV6-3	TRBJ2-1	TGTGCCAGCAGTTACCTTGGGACTAGCGGGGGATACAAGTACGATGAGCAGTTCTTC	CASSYLGTSGGYKYDEQFF
.	13	.	TRBV7-2	TRBJ2-5	TGTGCCAGCAGCTTAGGGGGGGATAGGACCCAGTACTTC	CASSLGGDRTQYF
many	14	.	TRBV7-2	TRBJ2-3	TGTGCCAGCAGCTTAGACCAGGGGACAGATACGCAGTATTTT	CASSLDQGTDTQYF
.	14	.	TRBV5-6	TRBJ2-7	TGTGCCAGCAGCTTGGTCGGGAACACCTACGAGCAGTACTTC	CASSLVGNTYEQYF
many	15	.	TRBV20-1	TRBJ2-7	TGCAGTGCTGCTAGAGCCGGGGCGCTCACCTACGAGCAGTACTTC	CSAARAGALTYEQYF
.	15	TRBD2	TRBV7-9	TRBJ2-3	TGTGCCAGCCAGTTCGGCGGGGGAAGCACAGATACGCAGTATTTT	CASQFGGGSTDTQYF